A selection of T cell receptor beta chains follows, all from one sample in a study of T cell responses to AZD1222 COVID-19 vaccine. Libraries were prepared by immunoSEQ multiplex PCR; TCRdb keeps only in-frame clonotypes and omits some of them. This sample has around 150,000 clones, with 80% to 95% found just once. Sequences were derived from peripheral blood, sampled 28 days after the second AZD1222 dose. Receptors originate from an adult who received the AZD1222 COVID-19 vaccine. The CDR3 runs from the conserved cysteine through the conserved F or W. A D gene is named only where the DNA matches it firmly. Some rows mark clone size as missing; the rest say once, few, many or name a class of expanded clone.

j_call,v_call,clone_size,d_call,cdr3_aa,cdr3_nt
TRBJ2-3,TRBV28,once,NA,CASTGTSTDTQYF,TGTGCCAGCACCGGGACGAGCACAGATACGCAGTATTTT
TRBJ2-7,TRBV5-4,NA,NA,CASSLVGRHYEQYF,TGTGCCAGCAGCTTGGTTGGCAGGCACTACGAGCAGTACTTC
TRBJ2-7,TRBV7-9,NA,NA,CASSSSRQNYEQYF,TGTGCCAGCAGTTCCTCGCGGCAGAACTACGAGCAGTACTTC
TRBJ2-7,TRBV7-9,NA,TRBD2,CASSDRLAESYEQYF,TGTGCCAGCAGCGACAGACTAGCGGAAAGCTACGAGCAGTACTTC
TRBJ1-1,TRBV19,few,NA,CASSIGGGGAEAFF,TGTGCCAGTAGTATAGGCGGGGGAGGTGCTGAAGCTTTCTTT
TRBJ2-7,TRBV19,NA,NA,CASSIPGRSYEQYF,TGTGCCAGTAGTATCCCCGGACGCTCCTACGAGCAGTACTTC
TRBJ2-5,TRBV4-2,NA,NA,CASSPVGRSQETQYF,TGTGCCAGCAGCCCTGTAGGACGTTCTCAAGAGACCCAGTACTTC
TRBJ1-3,TRBV5-1,NA,NA,CASSLTGNGNTIYF,TGCGCCAGCAGCTTAACGGGGAACGGAAACACCATATATTTT
TRBJ2-7,TRBV7-9,NA,NA,CASSLDFYEQYF,TGTGCCAGCAGCTTGGACTTCTACGAGCAGTACTTC
TRBJ2-3,TRBV19,once,NA,CASSIDRGSFTDTQYF,TGTGCCAGTAGTATCGATCGGGGGAGCTTTACAGATACGCAGTATTTT
TRBJ2-7,TRBV4-3,once,TRBD1,CASSQDYYGQGAYYEQYF,TGCGCCAGCAGCCAAGATTACTACGGACAGGGGGCTTACTACGAGCAGTACTTC
TRBJ1-2,TRBV9,NA,NA,CASRGGQATRYTF,TGTGCCAGCAGGGGGGGGCAGGCAACCCGCTACACCTTC
TRBJ2-1,TRBV3-1/TRBV3-2,NA,TRBD1,CASSQQGVSSSYNEQFF,TGTGCCAGCAGCCAGCAGGGGGTCTCGAGCTCCTACAATGAGCAGTTCTTC
TRBJ2-7,TRBV28,NA,TRBD2,CASSFGGRAHEQYF,TGTGCCAGCAGTTTTGGCGGGAGGGCTCACGAGCAGTACTTC
TRBJ1-6,TRBV3-1/TRBV3-2,few,NA,CASSQDSPDEKTLHF,TGTGCCAGCAGCCAAGATAGCCCCGATGAAAAGACCCTCCACTTT
TRBJ2-4,TRBV3-1/TRBV3-2,NA,NA,CASSHLPGTAKNIQYF,TGTGCCAGCAGCCACCTGCCAGGGACAGCCAAAAACATTCAGTACTTC
TRBJ1-6,TRBV9,NA,NA,CASSEGMGGSGNSPLHF,TGTGCCAGCAGCGAGGGAATGGGGGGGAGTGGTAATTCACCCCTCCACTTT
TRBJ1-1,TRBV3-1/TRBV3-2,NA,NA,CASSQVMENTEAFF,TGTGCCAGCAGCCAAGTCATGGAGAACACTGAAGCTTTCTTT
TRBJ2-1,TRBV14,NA,NA,CASATGRGNEQFF,TGTGCCAGCGCCACAGGGAGGGGGAATGAGCAGTTCTTC
TRBJ2-7,TRBV19,NA,NA,CASSILPGPTYEQYF,TGTGCCAGTAGTATATTGCCAGGGCCAACCTACGAGCAGTACTTC
TRBJ1-1,TRBV29-1,few,NA,CSVELGQSNTEAFF,TGCAGCGTTGAATTAGGCCAGTCGAACACTGAAGCTTTCTTT
TRBJ2-7,TRBV5-1,NA,TRBD1,CASSPGQGSYEQYF,TGCGCCAGCAGCCCGGGACAGGGGTCCTACGAGCAGTACTTC
TRBJ1-2,TRBV20-1,NA,NA,CSAISGYGYTF,TGCAGTGCTATAAGTGGGTACGGCTACACCTTC
TRBJ1-3,TRBV19,NA,TRBD1,CASRETGINSGNTIYF,TGTGCCAGTAGGGAGACAGGGATCAATTCTGGAAACACCATATATTTT
TRBJ1-4,TRBV2,NA,NA,CASSEVGDRILGEKLFF,TGTGCCAGCAGTGAAGTTGGTGACAGGATTCTGGGAGAAAAACTGTTTTTT
TRBJ1-6,TRBV28,NA,NA,CASSLSTSYNSPLHF,TGTGCCAGCAGTTTATCAACCTCCTATAATTCACCCCTCCACTTT
TRBJ1-4,TRBV29-1,NA,NA,CSAARIPNEKLFF,TGCAGCGCTGCACGGATCCCAAATGAAAAACTGTTTTTT
TRBJ2-7,TRBV30,NA,TRBD2,CASNGLAGFYEQYF,TGTGCCTCAAATGGGCTAGCGGGATTTTACGAGCAGTACTTC
TRBJ1-4,TRBV5-1,NA,TRBD1,CASSFGTGGHTNEKLFF,TGCGCCAGCAGCTTTGGGACAGGGGGCCACACTAATGAAAAACTGTTTTTT
TRBJ2-7,TRBV6-5,NA,NA,CASSYRDGLYEQYF,TGTGCCAGCAGCTACCGGGACGGACTCTACGAGCAGTACTTC
TRBJ1-4,TRBV11-3,NA,TRBD1,CASSLTGRSQLFF,TGTGCCAGCAGCTTGACAGGGCGAAGCCAACTGTTTTTT
TRBJ2-2,TRBV30,NA,NA,CAWGGTGKPRSKGGELFF,TGTGCCTGGGGTGGTACCGGGAAACCAAGATCTAAAGGCGGGGAGCTGTTTTTT
TRBJ2-7,TRBV10-1,NA,NA,CAILELEQYF,TGCGCCATCCTTGAACTCGAGCAGTACTTC
TRBJ1-5,TRBV7-9,NA,TRBD1,CASSLGRQTGRGNQPQHF,TGTGCCAGCAGCTTAGGGAGACAGACAGGGAGGGGCAATCAGCCCCAGCATTTT
TRBJ2-5,TRBV20-1,NA,NA,CSASRTPRYQETQYF,TGCAGTGCTAGTCGGACACCCCGATACCAAGAGACCCAGTACTTC